This TCR beta chain appears in the sequencing data of a study of monozygotic twins with inflammatory bowel disease. TCRdb reprocessed the 5' RACE reads; each CDR3 protein has one entry and no DNA is given. This sample lists about 210,000 distinct CDR3 sequences; its ten largest clones have 7.5% to 9.5%. The sequence derives from a human donor with ulcerative colitis or Crohn's disease, or a healthy co-twin of an affected twin (not recorded which). Sequenced: blood.

CDR3 residues: CASSVALRTADNSPLHF. The chain carries TRBV19 and TRBJ1-6; lacking DNA, the TRBD1 call made by TCRdb goes unchecked. The CDR3 consists of 17 residues. In germline, CDR1 is LNHDA, CDR2 SQIVND (reference sequence).